These T cell receptor beta chains were read from a single sample in a study of neoadjuvant anti-PD-1 for oral cavity cancer. TCRdb's copy holds only in-frame clones and misses some; the assay was immunoSEQ multiplex PCR. The sample holds 72,000 or so clones; 80% to 90% are singletons and the top ten take roughly 3.4%. Material: PBMCs, obtained before nivolumab (anti-PD-1) treatment. The receptors originated from a person between 35 and 79 years old with oral cavity squamous cell carcinoma. CDR3s include the opening cysteine and the closing phenylalanine or tryptophan. A D gene is named only where the DNA matches it firmly.

D | J | V | CDR3 | DNA
- | TRBJ2-7 | TRBV7-9 | CASSLVDGWRPYEQYF | TGTGCCAGCAGCTTAGTCGACGGGTGGAGACCCTACGAGCAGTACTTC
- | TRBJ1-2 | TRBV20-1 | CSAFVGYTF | TGCAGTGCTTTCGTTGGCTACACCTTC
- | TRBJ2-3 | TRBV5-1 | CASSQGVRSDTDTQYF | TGCGCCAGCAGCCAGGGCGTGAGGTCGGACACAGATACGCAGTATTTT
- | TRBJ2-2 | TRBV4-1 | CASSQVFWGRQRNTGELFF | TGCGCCAGCAGCCAGGTTTTTTGGGGCAGACAGCGGAACACCGGGGAGCTGTTTTTT
TRBD2 | TRBJ2-1 | TRBV5-6 | CASRLTSGYNEQFF | TGTGCCAGCAGGTTGACTAGCGGTTACAATGAGCAGTTCTTC
- | TRBJ1-2 | TRBV21-1 | CASSKGRGHYGYTF | TGTGCCAGCAGCAAAGGTCGGGGGCACTATGGCTACACCTTC
- | TRBJ2-7 | TRBV27 | CASSLRGFRSYEQYF | TGTGCCAGCAGTTTACGGGGGTTCCGCTCCTACGAGCAGTACTTC
- | TRBJ1-2 | TRBV15 | CATSRGIGRIRYTF | TGTGCCACCAGCAGAGGGATAGGGAGGATTCGCTACACCTTC
- | TRBJ2-6 | TRBV5-1 | CASSLGARAGANVLTF | TGCGCCAGCAGCTTGGGAGCGCGCGCCGGGGCCAACGTCCTGACTTTC
- | TRBJ1-1 | TRBV6-5 | CASSYSRTGDTEAFF | TGTGCCAGCAGTTACTCGAGAACCGGGGACACTGAAGCTTTCTTT
TRBD2 | TRBJ2-3 | TRBV6-1 | CASSVYSGGAGTQYF | TGTGCCAGCAGTGTATATAGCGGGGGGGCCGGGACGCAGTATTTT
TRBD2 | TRBJ2-3 | TRBV30 | CAWTRSAGSTDTQYF | TGTGCCTGGACAAGGTCAGCGGGGAGCACAGATACGCAGTATTTT